This is a list of T cell receptor beta chains from one sample in a study of blood T cell repertoires in COVID-19. Generated by immunoSEQ multiplex PCR, the TCRdb table keeps only in-frame clones and is missing some. The sample consists of 200,000 to 300,000 clones, approximately 86% of them appearing once. The source material was peripheral blood. These TCRs come from a young man with active or convalescent COVID-19. The CDR3 runs from the conserved cysteine through the conserved F or W. D genes are given only for firm matches. Expanded clones are given a class, and other clones once, few, many or no size at all.

abundance,j_gene,v_gene,d_gene,CDR3nt,CDR3aa
.,TRBJ2-7,TRBV20-1,.,TGCAGTGCGGTCGATAACTCCGAGCAGTACTTC,CSAVDNSEQYF
.,TRBJ1-5,TRBV7-9,.,TGTGCCAGCAGCTCGGACAAGAACAATCAGCCCCAGCATTTT,CASSSDKNNQPQHF
.,TRBJ2-7,TRBV5-1,.,TGCGCCAGCAGCTTGGGATTGTGGCAGGCGAGCTCCTACGAGCAGTACTTC,CASSLGLWQASSYEQYF
.,TRBJ2-3,TRBV5-1,.,TGCGCCAGCAGCCTGGCGGGGAAAGATACGCAGTATTTT,CASSLAGKDTQYF
.,TRBJ1-1,TRBV29-1,.,TGCAGCTCTAAGCCAAGCGGGGGCCCGGGGACTGAAGCTTTCTTT,CSSKPSGGPGTEAFF
.,TRBJ2-7,TRBV20-1,.,TGCAGTGCTAGTATGGGGCGGGGAAAATACGAGCAGTACTTC,CSASMGRGKYEQYF
.,TRBJ1-4,TRBV4-2,TRBD1,TGTGCCAGCAGCCAAGATCTCGGACAGGTTTTGGGTGAAAAACTGTTTTTT,CASSQDLGQVLGEKLFF
.,TRBJ2-2,TRBV6-5,TRBD1,TGTGCCAGCACTCGGGGACAGGGAACCGGGGAGCTGTTTTTT,CASTRGQGTGELFF
.,TRBJ1-6,TRBV7-2,.,TGTGCCAGCAGATCCACGGCAGGGTCGTATAATTCACCCCTCCACTTT,CASRSTAGSYNSPLHF
.,TRBJ2-2,TRBV7-2,.,TGTGCCAGCAGCCGGGGACTCTCGAACACCGGGGAGCTGTTTTTT,CASSRGLSNTGELFF
once,TRBJ1-1,TRBV5-4,.,TGTGCCAGCAGCTTGGCCGGGATGGGGACTGAAGCTTTCTTT,CASSLAGMGTEAFF
.,TRBJ2-7,TRBV3-1/TRBV3-2,.,TGTGCCAGCAGCCAAGGACAGAGGAGTACGAAGCAGTACTTC,CASSQGQRSTKQYF
.,TRBJ1-2,TRBV9,.,TGTGCCAGCAGCGCCGGGGCTAACTATGGCTACACCTTC,CASSAGANYGYTF
once,TRBJ2-5,TRBV9,TRBD1,TGTGCCAGCAGCGTCCAGACAGGGCGGCAAGAGACCCAGTACTTC,CASSVQTGRQETQYF
.,TRBJ1-5,TRBV18,TRBD1,TGTGCCAGCTCACTTACGGGACAGGGAAAAGGTCAGCCCCAGCATTTT,CASSLTGQGKGQPQHF
.,TRBJ1-4,TRBV6-5,.,TGTGCCAGCAGTACAGGGAGGGGGAGTGAAAAACTGTTTTTT,CASSTGRGSEKLFF
.,TRBJ2-2,TRBV19,.,TGTGCCAGTAGTATTCAGGAGGGTATTGTAGCCGGGGAGCTGTTTTTT,CASSIQEGIVAGELFF
.,TRBJ2-2,TRBV30,.,TGTGCCTGGAACAGGGTGGAAACCGGGGAGCTGTTTTTT,CAWNRVETGELFF
once,TRBJ2-5,TRBV7-6,TRBD2,TGTGCCAGCAGCTGGACGAGCGGGGTCCAAGAGACCCAGTACTTC,CASSWTSGVQETQYF